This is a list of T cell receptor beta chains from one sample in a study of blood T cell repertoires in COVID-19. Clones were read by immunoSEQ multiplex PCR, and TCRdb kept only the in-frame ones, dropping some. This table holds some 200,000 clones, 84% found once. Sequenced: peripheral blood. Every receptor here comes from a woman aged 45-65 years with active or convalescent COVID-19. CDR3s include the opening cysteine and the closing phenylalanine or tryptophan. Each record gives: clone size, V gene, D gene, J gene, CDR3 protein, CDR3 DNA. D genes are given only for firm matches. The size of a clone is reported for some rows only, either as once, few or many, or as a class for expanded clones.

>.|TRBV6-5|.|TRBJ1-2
CASRDQGNGYTF
TGTGCCAGCAGGGATCAGGGAAATGGCTACACCTTC
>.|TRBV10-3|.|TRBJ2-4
CAISEGSGSGSAKNIQYF
TGTGCCATCAGTGAGGGCAGCGGGTCCGGCTCCGCCAAAAACATTCAGTACTTC
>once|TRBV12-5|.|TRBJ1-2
CASGSSGASTRGYTF
TGTGCTAGTGGTTCCTCAGGGGCCTCAACTAGGGGCTACACCTTC
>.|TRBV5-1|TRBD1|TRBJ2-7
CASSQQTGNYEQYF
TGCGCCAGCAGCCAGCAGACAGGGAACTACGAGCAGTACTTC
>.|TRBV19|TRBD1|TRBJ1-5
CASSMGWGQGEVWGNQPQHF
TGTGCCAGTAGTATGGGTTGGGGACAGGGGGAGGTATGGGGCAATCAGCCCCAGCATTTT
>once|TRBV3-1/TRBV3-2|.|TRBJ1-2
CASNQQGLGGYTF
TGTGCCAGCAACCAGCAGGGGCTTGGGGGCTACACCTTC
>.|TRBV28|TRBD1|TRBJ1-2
CASRAPGQGNYGYTF
TGTGCCAGCAGGGCACCGGGACAGGGTAACTATGGCTACACCTTC
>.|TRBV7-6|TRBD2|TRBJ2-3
CASSLYSGGDFTDTQYF
TGTGCCAGCAGCTTATACAGCGGGGGGGATTTCACAGATACGCAGTATTTT
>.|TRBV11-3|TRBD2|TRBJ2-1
CASSLLAGVRNEQFF
TGTGCCAGCAGCCTCCTAGCGGGAGTTCGAAATGAGCAGTTCTTC
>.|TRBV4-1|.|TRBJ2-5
CASSLAVQETQYF
TGCGCCAGCAGCCTAGCGGTCCAAGAGACCCAGTACTTC
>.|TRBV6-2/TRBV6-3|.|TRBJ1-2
CASSWAGDGYTF
TGTGCCAGCAGTTGGGCAGGGGATGGCTACACCTTC
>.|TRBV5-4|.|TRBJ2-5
CASSFSRLQETQYF
TGTGCCAGCAGCTTTTCGAGACTACAAGAGACCCAGTACTTC
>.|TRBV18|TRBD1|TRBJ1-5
CASSPWTGEVFPQHF
TGTGCCAGCTCACCCTGGACAGGGGAGGTGTTTCCCCAGCATTTT
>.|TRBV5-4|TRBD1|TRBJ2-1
CASARQGGHNEQFF
TGTGCCAGCGCTAGACAGGGTGGCCACAATGAGCAGTTCTTC
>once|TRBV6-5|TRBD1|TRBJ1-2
CASRSTGLYGYTF
TGTGCCAGCAGATCGACAGGGTTGTATGGCTACACCTTC